The 11 T cell receptor beta chains presented below share a single source sample, sequenced in a study of T cell repertoires in cytomegalovirus infection. Antigen specificity for these receptors is unknown. TCRdb reanalysed the reads using MiXCR and keeps one entry per CDR3 protein. The data contain a few hundred thousand distinct CDR3 sequences, around a quarter of them singletons. Sequenced material: cultured PBMCs, taken from culture after CMV antigen stimulation. The source of these receptors is a human donor in good health (CMV status not recorded). Some clones in this sample may be carry-over from other donors' samples.

DNA for the CDR3: TGCAGTGCTAGAGTCCTGGGGACTAGCCCGGGGGAGCAGTTCTTC. It codes for CSARVLGTSPGEQFF. The V gene is TRBV20-1, the J gene TRBJ2-1, with TRBD2 identical over 9 bases. The CDR3 extends over 15 amino acids. Germline CDR1 and CDR2: DFQATT and SNEGSKA (reference sequence). After removal of 1 base from V and 10 bases from J, the junction contained 11 bases not matched to a gene.

V usage is TRBV7-2 and J usage is TRBJ2-5; TRBD2 agrees at 12 bases. Germline CDR1 reads SGHTA; CDR2 reads FQGNSA. V shed 2 bases, J shed 5 bases, and the junction held 6 bases outside the gene matches. This CDR3 spans 16 amino acids. CDR3 nucleotide sequence: TGTGCCAGCAGCTTACACTCCCTAGCGGGAGGGGAGACCCAGTACTTC. Encoded protein: CASSLHSLAGGETQYF.

The CDR3 DNA reads TGTGCCAGCAGTCCCCCCCGAGGATTGGGTCTTGGCGGGGCCAACGTCCTGACTTTC. Its translation: CASSPPRGLGLGGANVLTF. This sequence joins TRBV28 and TRBJ2-6; D unresolved. The CDR3 consists of 19 residues. Trimming left V 5 bases short and J 4 bases short, with 24 bases between. CDR1 is MDHEN, CDR2 SYDVKM, per germline.

The chain uses TRBV7-3 and TRBJ2-3; 7 bases match TRBD2. CDR3 length: 15 amino acids. Germline V lookup: CDR1 SGHTA, CDR2 FQGTGA. V lost 5 bases, J lost 2 bases, and 7 bases stayed unmatched. The CDR3 nucleotides read TGTGCCAGCAGCCCACATCGGGGGGACACAGATACGCAGTATTTT. It is translated as CASSPHRGDTDTQYF.

This clonotype appeared many times. The chain links TRBV7-2 to TRBJ2-3, with D possibly TRBD1 on 5 matching bases. Trimming removed 1 base at V and 4 bases at J, with 15 bases between. The CDR3 sequence is 16 residues long. CDR1 and CDR2 (germline): SGHTA, FQGNSA. The CDR3 DNA follows: TGTGCCAGCAGCTTAGAAGTCTCGTGGGGCGCAGATACGCAGTATTTT. Translation: CASSLEVSWGADTQYF.

The table lists this clonotype with a few counts. The chain's CDR3 is CASGKGTGITEAFF. DNA of the CDR3: TGTGCCAGCGGTAAAGGGACAGGGATCACTGAAGCTTTCTTT. This chain connects TRBV7-3 to TRBJ1-1; 9 bases match TRBD1. Losses at the gene ends were 8 bases for V and 4 bases for J; bases not matched to a gene: 8. Looked up from germline, CDR1 is SGHTA and CDR2 is FQGTGA. The CDR3 has 14 residues.

The sample holds a few counts of this clonotype. This sequence joins TRBV7-2 and TRBJ1-1, with D unclear. Trimming shortened V by 2 bases and J by 0 bases, and 7 bases separated the two germline ends. The CDR3 is 14 amino acids. The germline V gene has CDR1 SGHTA and CDR2 FQGNSA. In nucleotides, the CDR3 is TGTGCCAGCAGCTTATACAGCATGAACACTGAAGCTTTCTTT. Translated: CASSLYSMNTEAFF.

The chain employs TRBV11-3 and TRBJ2-1; TRBD2 agrees at 8 bases. The V segment lost 4 bases and the J segment 6 bases; nucleotides outside the gene matches: 11. The V gene's germline CDR1 is SGHNT and CDR2 YENEEA. CDR3 length: 16 residues. CDR3 in amino acids: CASSSRSGTSLNEQFF. CDR3 bases: TGTGCCAGCAGCTCACGCTCCGGGACTAGTCTCAATGAGCAGTTCTTC.

The chain combines TRBV12-5 with TRBJ1-5, with TRBD1 matching over 7 bases. V lost 6 bases and J lost 1; bases outside the gene matches: 3. Per germline, CDR1 LGHNT and CDR2 FRNRAP. There are 14 residues in the CDR3. The CDR3 spells CASGEGQSNQPQHF. The CDR3, as DNA: TGTGCTAGTGGAGAGGGACAGAGCAATCAGCCCCAGCATTTT.

CDR3 DNA sequence: TGTGCCAGCAGCTTAGGTTTGCCAGGGGGATCCTACGAGCAGTACTTC. Its translation is CASSLGLPGGSYEQYF. This chain uses TRBV7-8 with TRBJ2-7; 7 bases map to TRBD1. The CDR3 spans 16 residues. Germline CDR1 is SGHVS and CDR2 is FQNEAQ. V lost 1 base and J lost 1; bases outside the gene matches: 7.

This clonotype was observed a handful of times. This sequence joins TRBV11-3 and TRBJ1-5; 11 bases are shared with TRBD1. CDR3 length: 18 residues. With V trimmed by 8 bases and J by 2 bases, 14 bases remained unmatched. Germline CDR1 SGHNT, CDR2 YENEEA. CDR3 bases: TGTGCCAGCTCTATCAAACCGGGGGGACAGGGGGGCAATCAGCCCCAGCATTTT. Its translation: CASSIKPGGQGGNQPQHF.